Listed below are T cell receptor beta chains from one sample, sequenced in a study of cytomegalovirus exposure and HLA in healthy donors. The table came from immunoSEQ multiplex PCR; TCRdb's copy has only in-frame clones and leaves some out. The sample consists of 100,000 to 150,000 clones, 15% of them appearing once. The sample taken for sequencing was PBMCs. The receptors were sampled from a woman younger than 30 in good health and CMV-seronegative. Both conserved end residues are part of each CDR3. The D gene is left open where the match is weak. Clone size appears in some rows only: once, few, many, or a class for an expanded clone.

V gene: TRBV27
clone size: .
D gene: TRBD2
J gene: TRBJ2-1
CDR3 protein: CASTAGGYNEQFF
CDR3 DNA: TGTGCCAGCACAGCGGGAGGCTACAATGAGCAGTTCTTC

V gene: TRBV5-1
clone size: .
D gene: TRBD2
J gene: TRBJ2-7
CDR3 protein: CASSLAGGDHEQYF
CDR3 DNA: TGCGCCAGCAGCTTGGCCGGGGGGGACCACGAGCAGTACTTC

V gene: TRBV19
clone size: few
D gene: TRBD1
J gene: TRBJ1-1
CDR3 protein: CASSTTGGNTEAFF
CDR3 DNA: TGTGCCAGTAGTACGACAGGGGGAAACACTGAAGCTTTCTTT

V gene: TRBV5-1
clone size: .
D gene: .
J gene: TRBJ2-5
CDR3 protein: CASSSGLGQETQYF
CDR3 DNA: TGCGCCAGCAGCTCGGGTCTCGGCCAAGAGACCCAGTACTTC

V gene: TRBV15
clone size: few
D gene: .
J gene: TRBJ2-7
CDR3 protein: CATSRGGDSSYEQYF
CDR3 DNA: TGTGCCACCAGCAGAGGAGGGGACTCCTCCTACGAGCAGTACTTC

V gene: TRBV20-1
clone size: .
D gene: .
J gene: TRBJ1-1
CDR3 protein: CSAIRQPEAFF
CDR3 DNA: TGCAGTGCCATTAGACAGCCTGAAGCTTTCTTT

V gene: TRBV4-1
clone size: few
D gene: .
J gene: TRBJ1-2
CDR3 protein: CASSQEGTLWGYTF
CDR3 DNA: TGCGCCAGCAGCCAAGAGGGGACACTGTGGGGCTACACCTTC

V gene: TRBV4-2
clone size: few
D gene: TRBD1
J gene: TRBJ1-4
CDR3 protein: CASSQDLGTGAEKLFF
CDR3 DNA: TGTGCCAGCAGCCAAGATCTGGGGACAGGGGCTGAAAAACTGTTTTTT

V gene: TRBV6-6
clone size: few
D gene: TRBD1
J gene: TRBJ2-7
CDR3 protein: CASSYDRDRGFYEQYF
CDR3 DNA: TGTGCCAGCAGTTACGACCGGGACAGGGGTTTCTACGAGCAGTACTTC

V gene: TRBV21-1
clone size: many
D gene: .
J gene: TRBJ1-2
CDR3 protein: CASSKGPGLAYGYTF
CDR3 DNA: TGTGCCAGCAGCAAAGGTCCGGGGTTAGCTTATGGCTACACCTTC

V gene: TRBV9
clone size: .
D gene: .
J gene: TRBJ2-5
CDR3 protein: CASSVGSVQETQYF
CDR3 DNA: TGTGCCAGCAGCGTAGGGAGTGTCCAAGAGACCCAGTACTTC

V gene: TRBV15
clone size: .
D gene: .
J gene: TRBJ1-5
CDR3 protein: CATSKTSSNQPQHF
CDR3 DNA: TGTGCCACCAGCAAAACAAGTAGCAATCAGCCCCAGCATTTT